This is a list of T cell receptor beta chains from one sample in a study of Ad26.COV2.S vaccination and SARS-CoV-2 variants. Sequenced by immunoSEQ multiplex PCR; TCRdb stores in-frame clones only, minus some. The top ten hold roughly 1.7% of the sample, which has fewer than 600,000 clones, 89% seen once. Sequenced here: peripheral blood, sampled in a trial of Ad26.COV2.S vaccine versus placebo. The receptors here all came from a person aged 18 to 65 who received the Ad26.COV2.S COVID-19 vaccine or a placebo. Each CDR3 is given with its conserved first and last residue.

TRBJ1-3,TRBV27,CASGRAGNTIYF
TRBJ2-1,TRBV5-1,CASSSSGTTLINEQFF
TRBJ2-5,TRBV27,CASSLWGQETQYF
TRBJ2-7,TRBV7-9,CASSLGDPRLEQYF
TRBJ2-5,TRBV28,CASKVRSSGLQETQYF
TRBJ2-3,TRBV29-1,CSESPSPLAGVTDTQYF
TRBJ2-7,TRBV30,CAWSVMWPGIHEQYF
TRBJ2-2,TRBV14,CASSWGRGDTGELFF
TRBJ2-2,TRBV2,CASTASLAANTGELFF
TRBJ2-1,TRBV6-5,CASSISAVSYNEQFF
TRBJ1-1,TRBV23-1,CANSHRGTGAEAFF
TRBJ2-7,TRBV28,CASSAETYEQYF
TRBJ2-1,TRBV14,CASSGRVAGGINEQFF
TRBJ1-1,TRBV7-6,CASSLTGGENTEAFF
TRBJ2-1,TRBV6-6,CASSFLEEQFF
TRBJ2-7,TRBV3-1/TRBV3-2,CASSQDGYLAYEQYF
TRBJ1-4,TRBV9,CASSLGKGGRQNEKLFF
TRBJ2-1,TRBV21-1,CASSIGTGRGNEQFF
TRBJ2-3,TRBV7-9,CASTGGGTSTDTQYF
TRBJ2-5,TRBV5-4,CASSSPLQETQYF
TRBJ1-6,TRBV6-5,CASSYSSRGIAPLHF
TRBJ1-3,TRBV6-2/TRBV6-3,CASSGNRHSSGNTIYF
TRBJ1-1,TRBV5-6,CASSPAAGVMNTEAFF
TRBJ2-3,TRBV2,CASGFSMGDTQYF
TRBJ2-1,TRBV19,CASSIYSDSYNEQFF